One sample yielded the 13 T cell receptor beta chains listed below, sequenced in a study of T cells in Graves' hyperthyroidism and ophthalmopathy. RNA transcripts served as the template for amplifying TCR beta CDR3 regions. The study used the HTBI primer set for a first-round RT-PCR of the TCR CDR3. Via MiXCR, TCRdb re-called the multiplex PCR reads, giving one row per CDR3 protein. The sample comprises 600,000 to 850,000 distinct CDR3 sequences, over 15% of which are singletons, and over 15% rests with the top ten. The sample comprised blood. The receptors come from a woman aged 45-65 years with Graves' hyperthyroidism that later progressed to Graves' ophthalmopathy.

The V call is TRBV10-3, the J call TRBJ1-4; no definite D call. The CDR3 is 15 residues long. Trimming took off 0 bases at V and 0 bases at J, with 5 bases between the two ends. Per germline, CDR1 ENHRY and CDR2 SYGVKD. In DNA form, the CDR3 reads TGTGCCATCAGTGAGTCGAAAGCAACTAATGAAAAACTGTTTTTT. Translating it yields CAISESKATNEKLFF.

This clonotype was recorded a few times. The V gene is TRBV20-1, the J gene TRBJ1-6; D is undetermined. The CDR3 spans 13 residues. V was clipped by 0 bases and J by 11 bases, with 11 bases between them. The germline V gene has CDR1 DFQATT and CDR2 SNEGSKA (reference sequence). For the CDR3, the DNA is TGCAGTGCTAGAGATCGGGCTCTGACACCCCTCCACTTT. This sequence encodes CSARDRALTPLHF.

This chain links TRBV4-1 with TRBJ1-1; a possible D gene is TRBD1 (6 bases). The germline CDR1 and CDR2 sequences are MGHRA and YSYEKL. The CDR3 loop spans 17 amino acids. Deletions cut 1 base from V and 6 bases from J, with 21 bases between. CDR3 amino acids: CASSQVGGRGKDAEAFF. The DNA for the CDR3 is TGCGCCAGCAGCCAAGTAGGAGGGAGGGGGAAGGACGCTGAAGCTTTCTTT.

The chain is built from TRBV27 and TRBJ2-5, with D perhaps assigned TRBD1 or TRBD2 (6 bases each). The germline CDR1 and CDR2 sequences are MNHEY and SMNVEV (reference sequence). This CDR3 has 14 residues. Trimming removed 10 bases from V and 3 bases from J, with 18 bases in between. DNA for the CDR3: TGTGCCACCCCGAGAGGGGGGCGAGAAGAGACCCAGTACTTC. Its translation: CATPRGGREETQYF.

This clonotype occurred many times. The chain links TRBV2 to TRBJ2-7; a weak D match, TRBD2 (6 bases). The ends were cut back, 6 bases at V and 5 bases at J, with 11 bases in the middle. Per the germline V gene, CDR1 is SNHLY and CDR2 is FYNNEI. The CDR3 sequence is 12 residues long. The CDR3 spells CASSTGRHEQYF. The DNA for the CDR3 is TGTGCCAGCAGCACGGGGAGGCACGAGCAGTACTTC.

This clonotype was found many times. V gene TRBV6-5 combines with J gene TRBJ1-2; 8 positions agree with TRBD1. J was trimmed by 6 bases and V by 2 bases; bases with no gene match: 11. There are 16 residues in the CDR3. Per germline, CDR1 MNHEY and CDR2 SVGAGI. CDR3 amino acids: CASSYGQGGNSDGYTF. CDR3 sequence (DNA): TGTGCCAGCAGTTACGGACAGGGTGGTAATTCTGATGGCTACACCTTC.

In this sample, this clonotype turned up many times. The chain combines TRBV12-3 or TRBV12-4 with TRBJ2-7; D ambiguous. The ends were cut back, 6 bases at V and 0 bases at J, with 15 bases in the middle. The length of the CDR3 is 15 residues. CDR3 loop: CASSSTDHRSYEQYF. As DNA, the CDR3 is TGTGCCAGCAGCTCGACGGACCATCGCTCCTACGAGCAGTACTTC.

There are many counts of this clonotype. The chain couples TRBV12-3 or TRBV12-4 to TRBJ1-1; a weak D match, TRBD1 (5 bases). The CDR3 extends over 13 amino acids. V dropped 3 bases and J dropped 4 bases, with 9 bases sitting between them. The DNA for the CDR3 is TGTGCCAGCAGTTTGTGGGGGGTCACTGAAGCTTTCTTT. It translates to CASSLWGVTEAFF.

The rearrangement uses TRBV20-1 and TRBJ2-7, with 7 bases lining up with TRBD1. Germline loops: CDR1 DFQATT, CDR2 SNEGSKA (reference sequence). There are 16 residues in the CDR3. With V trimmed by 2 bases and J by 0 bases, 10 bases remained unmatched. CDR3 protein: CSARSLNRGYSYEQYF. The CDR3, as DNA: TGCAGTGCTAGATCCCTAAACAGGGGCTACTCCTACGAGCAGTACTTC.

This clonotype was detected many times. The chain has TRBV7-8 and TRBJ2-5; D gene uncertain. Per germline, CDR1 SGHVS and CDR2 FQNEAQ. Trimming took off 4 bases at V and 1 base at J, with 16 bases between the two ends. The CDR3 consists of 16 residues. In DNA form, the CDR3 reads TGTGCCAGCAGCTCGCACTTCTACACTCCCCAAGAGACCCAGTACTTC. This translates into CASSSHFYTPQETQYF. Combining the CDR3 with reference TRBV7-8 and TRBJ2-5 gives the whole variable domain GAGVSQSPRYKVAKRGQDVALRCDPISGHVSLFWYQQALGQGPEFLTYFQNEAQLDKSGLPSDRFFAERPEGSVSTLKIQRTQQEDSAVYLCASSSHFYTPQETQYFGPGTRLLVL.

This clonotype has more than one count but fewer than ten. The rearrangement joins TRBV14 to TRBJ2-2, with TRBD1 matching over 8 bases. The CDR3 runs 17 residues. V was pared by 9 bases and J by 0 bases, with 12 bases of the junction left unmatched. In germline, CDR1 is SGHDN, CDR2 FVKESK. In nucleotides, the CDR3 is TGTGCCAGGACCCGGGACAGGACGTTCGCGAACACCGGGGAGCTGTTTTTT. It encodes CARTRDRTFANTGELFF.

This clonotype was found many times. This chain joins TRBV11-2 and TRBJ2-7; D is possibly TRBD1 (7 bases). Germline CDR1 and CDR2: SGHAT and FQNNGV. V was trimmed by 3 bases and J by 3 bases, leaving 12 bases between them. The CDR3 is made up of 14 amino acids. CDR3 DNA sequence: TGTGCCAGCAGCTTTGGAGGGGGCAACTACGAGCAGTACTTC. It encodes CASSFGGGNYEQYF.

This clonotype showed up many times. This sequence joins TRBV9 and TRBJ1-1; possible D gene TRBD1, 6 bases. Germline lookup yields CDR1 SGDLS and CDR2 YYNGEE. The CDR3 sequence is 15 residues long. V lost 0 bases to trimming and J lost 5 bases, with 14 bases between them. CDR3 protein: CASSVVTGQGTEAFF. The CDR3 region has the DNA TGTGCCAGCAGCGTAGTGACAGGCCAAGGAACTGAAGCTTTCTTT.